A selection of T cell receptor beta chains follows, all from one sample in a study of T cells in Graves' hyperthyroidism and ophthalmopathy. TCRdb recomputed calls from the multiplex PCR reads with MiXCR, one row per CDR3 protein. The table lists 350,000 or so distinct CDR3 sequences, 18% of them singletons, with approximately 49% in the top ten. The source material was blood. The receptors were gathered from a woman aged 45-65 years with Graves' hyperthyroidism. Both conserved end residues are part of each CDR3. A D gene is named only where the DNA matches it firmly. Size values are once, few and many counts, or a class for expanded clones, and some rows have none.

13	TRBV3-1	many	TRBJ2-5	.	TGTGCCAGCAGCCAAGGGGGCGAGGAGACCCAGTACTTC	CASSQGGEETQYF
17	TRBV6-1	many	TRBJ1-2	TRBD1	TGTGCCAGCAGAACCGGGACCCCTCAGGGGGCGAGCTATGGCTACACCTTC	CASRTGTPQGASYGYTF
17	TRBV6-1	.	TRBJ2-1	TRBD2	TGTGCCAGCAGCAAACGACTAGCGGGAGAATCCTACAATGAGCAGTTCTTC	CASSKRLAGESYNEQFF
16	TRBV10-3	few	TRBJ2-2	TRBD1	TGTGCCATCACCGACCCGGACAGGGGAAACACCGGGGAGCTGTTTTTT	CAITDPDRGNTGELFF
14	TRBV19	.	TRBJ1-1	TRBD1	TGTGCCAGTATCCCCCAGGGGGTTGGGACTAAAGCTTTCTTT	CASIPQGVGTKAFF
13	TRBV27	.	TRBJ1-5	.	TGTGCCAGCAGTTTGGGGGGGGTCCAGCTCCAGCATTTT	CASSLGGVQLQHF
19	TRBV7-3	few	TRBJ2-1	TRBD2	TGTGCCAGCAGCTTATCCCCGGGACTAGCGGGGGAATGGGACAATGAGCAGTTCTTC	CASSLSPGLAGEWDNEQFF
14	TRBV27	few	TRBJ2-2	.	TGTGCCAGCAGTTCGGGAAAGAACACCGGGGAGCTGTTTTTT	CASSSGKNTGELFF
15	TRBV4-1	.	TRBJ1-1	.	TGCGCCAGCAGCCAAGTTCAGGGAAGTGCCACTGAAGCTTTCTTT	CASSQVQGSATEAFF
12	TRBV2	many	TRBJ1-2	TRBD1	TGTGCCAGCAGTAACAGGGGTGATGGCTACACCTTC	CASSNRGDGYTF
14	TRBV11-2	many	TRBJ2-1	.	TGTGCCAGCATCAAGGACAGAAACTACAATGAGCAGTTCTTC	CASIKDRNYNEQFF
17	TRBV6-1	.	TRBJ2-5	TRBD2	TGTGGCTTAGGAGGACTAGCGGGGGTAACGTACCAAGAGACCCAGTACTTC	CGLGGLAGVTYQETQYF